This T cell receptor (beta chain) was retrieved from a study of shared clonotypes between healthy human individuals. This CDR3 spans 13 amino acids. Germline V CDR1 and CDR2: SGHNT, YYREEE (reference sequence). Trimming took 7 bases from V and 5 from J; bases not matched to a gene: 5. There were no recent acute infections or vaccinations among the donors, who were healthy HIV-negative adults. Sequencing was performed with immunoSEQ multiplex PCR; in TCRdb, only in-frame clones are kept and a portion is missing. This sample has 850,000 to 1,100,000 clones, with approximately 77% found just once. The sample comprised memory CD4+ T cells from PBMCs. The subset here: CD45RA-negative fraction. The chain couples TRBV5-4 to TRBJ2-7; 11 bases match TRBD2. This clonotype was sampled from a man between 18 and 35 years old in good health. Some clones in this sample may be carry-over from other donors' samples. In DNA, the CDR3 is TGTGCCAGCCGGCCGGGACTAGCGGACGAGCAGTACTTC. This translates into CASRPGLADEQYF.